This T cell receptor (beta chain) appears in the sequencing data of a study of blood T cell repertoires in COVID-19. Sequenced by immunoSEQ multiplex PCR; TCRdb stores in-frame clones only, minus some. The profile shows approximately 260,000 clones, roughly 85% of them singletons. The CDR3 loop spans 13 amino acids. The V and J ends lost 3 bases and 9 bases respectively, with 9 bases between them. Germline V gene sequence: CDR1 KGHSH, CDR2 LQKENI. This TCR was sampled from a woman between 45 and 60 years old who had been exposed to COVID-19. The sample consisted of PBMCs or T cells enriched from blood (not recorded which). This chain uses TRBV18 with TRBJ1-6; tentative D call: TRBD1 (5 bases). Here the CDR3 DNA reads TGTGCCAGCTCACCCTACGACAGTTCACCCCTCCACTTT. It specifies CASSPYDSSPLHF.